These 20 T cell receptor beta chains share one sample of origin, sequenced in a study of cytomegalovirus exposure and HLA in healthy donors. The PCR ran on 60 Vbeta and 13 Jbeta primers. Profiled with immunoSEQ multiplex PCR; TCRdb holds only in-frame clones, not every one. Among about 200,000 clones, 75% to 85% were seen once, and the ten largest hold 2.5% to 3%. Source material: PBMCs. Receptors were obtained from a woman in her 40s in good health and CMV-seronegative.

This rearrangement joins TRBV5-4 to TRBJ1-1; 9 bases fit TRBD1. Germline V gene data show CDR1 as SGHNT and CDR2 as YYREEE (reference sequence). V was clipped by 1 base and J by 7 bases; unmatched bases: 5. The CDR3 spans 14 residues. CDR3 bases: TGTGCCAGCAGCTTGACAGGGGGCTCGCTTGAAGCTTTCTTT. Encoded protein: CASSLTGGSLEAFF. Complete variable domain (other parts from reference TRBV5-4 and TRBJ1-1): ETGVTQSPTHLIKTRGQQVTLRCSSQSGHNTVSWYQQALGQGPQFIFQYYREEENGRGNFPPRFSGLQFPNYSSELNVNALELDDSALYLCASSLTGGSLEAFFGQGTRLTVV.

The V call is TRBV19, the J call TRBJ2-1; 12 positions agree with TRBD2. Trimming took 6 bases from V and 0 from J; bases not matched to a gene: 18. Per germline, CDR1 LNHDA and CDR2 SQIVND (reference sequence). This CDR3 region has 21 residues. The CDR3 bases are TGTGCCAGTAGGACCCGCGGCCCTAGCGGGAGGGCTACTAACTCCTACAATGAGCAGTTCTTC. Encoded protein: CASRTRGPSGRATNSYNEQFF.

This chain joins TRBV5-6 and TRBJ1-3; the match to TRBD1 covers 7 bases. The J segment lost 3 bases and the V segment lost 0 bases, leaving 3 bases of the junction unmatched. This CDR3 has 15 amino acids. CDR1 SGHDT and CDR2 YYEEEE come from the germline V gene. The CDR3 DNA sequence: TGTGCCAGCAGCTTGGAAGGGGGCCTTGGAAACACCATATATTTT. This encodes CASSLEGGLGNTIYF.

The count of this clone is one. The chain is built from TRBV28 and TRBJ1-1; 7 bases align to TRBD1. The CDR3 sequence is 16 residues long. Germline assignment: CDR1 MDHEN and CDR2 SYDVKM. Trimming took 4 bases from V and 4 from J; bases not matched to a gene: 12. CDR3 amino acids: CASSSSGGGFGTEAFF. CDR3 nucleotide sequence: TGTGCCAGCAGTTCCTCAGGGGGAGGTTTTGGCACTGAAGCTTTCTTT. The entire variable domain, with the rest obtained from reference TRBV28 and TRBJ1-1, is as follows: DVKVTQSSRYLVKRTGEKVFLECVQDMDHENMFWYRQDPGLGLRLIYFSYDVKMKEKGDIPEGYSVSREKKERFSLILESASTNQTSMYLCASSSSGGGFGTEAFFGQGTRLTVV.

V gene TRBV29-1 combines with J gene TRBJ1-1, with a weak D call TRBD1 (5 bases). The CDR3 runs 11 residues. Per germline, CDR1 SQVTM and CDR2 ANQGSEA. Trimming removed 5 bases from V and 6 bases from J, with 10 bases in between. Written as DNA, the CDR3 is TGCAGCGTTCCAGGGTACCCTGAAGCTTTCTTT. Protein sequence: CSVPGYPEAFF.

This clone appeared once. This sequence joins TRBV27 and TRBJ1-3; TRBD1 agrees at 8 bases. The CDR3 contains 15 residues. Germline loops: CDR1 MNHEY, CDR2 SMNVEV (reference sequence). The junction had 8 bases not matched to a gene; V was cut back by 5 bases and J by 5 bases. CDR3 sequence (DNA): TGTGCCAGCAGTCAGACCTGGACAGGGCGAAACACCATATATTTT. Protein product: CASSQTWTGRNTIYF.

The chain carries TRBV9 and TRBJ1-2; perhaps TRBD1 as D (6 bases). Germline V gene data show CDR1 as SGDLS and CDR2 as YYNGEE. The CDR3 contains 14 residues. V was shortened by 0 bases and J by 5 bases, with 11 bases between the two germline ends. The CDR3 coding sequence is TGTGCCAGCAGCGTAGGGTCGGACAGTTATGGCTACACCTTC. Residues: CASSVGSDSYGYTF.

V and J are TRBV7-9 and TRBJ2-2; D call uncertain. CDR1 SEHNR and CDR2 FQNEAQ come from the germline V gene (reference sequence). The CDR3 covers 16 residues. The V and J ends lost 1 base and 2 bases respectively, with 11 bases between them. The CDR3 bases are TGTGCCAGCAGCTTAGTTAGAAGTACTAACACCGGGGAGCTGTTTTTT. This codes for CASSLVRSTNTGELFF. Complete variable domain (other parts from reference TRBV7-9 and TRBJ2-2): DTGVSQNPRHKITKRGQNVTFRCDPISEHNRLYWYRQTLGQGPEFLTYFQNEAQLEKSRLLSDRFSAERPKGSFSTLEIQRTEQGDSAMYLCASSLVRSTNTGELFFGEGSRLTVL.

This clone was counted once. The chain recombines TRBV5-6 with TRBJ2-7, with 7 bases matching TRBD2. Per the germline V gene, CDR1 is SGHDT and CDR2 is YYEEEE. Germline trimming cut 3 bases from V and 9 bases from J; bases unmatched to any gene: 12. This CDR3 comprises 14 residues. This chain's CDR3 is CASSSPGTTTRQYF. The CDR3 region has the DNA TGTGCCAGCAGCTCGCCCGGGACTACTACACGGCAGTACTTC.

The V call is TRBV5-8, the J call TRBJ1-1, with D perhaps TRBD1 (5 bases). This CDR3 is 15 amino acids long. CDR1 SGHTS and CDR2 YDEGEE come from the germline V gene. V was clipped by 4 bases and J by 1 base, with 14 bases between them. The CDR3 loop is CASSPKWGGNTEAFF. CDR3 bases: TGTGCCAGCAGCCCGAAATGGGGGGGGAACACTGAAGCTTTCTTT.

The gene calls are TRBV5-4 and TRBJ2-1; 9 positions agree with TRBD2. The CDR3 extends over 14 amino acids. The germline CDR1 and CDR2 sequences are SGHNT and YYREEE (reference sequence). The J segment lost 10 bases and the V segment lost 4 bases, leaving 9 bases of the junction unmatched. The chain's CDR3 is CASSRQNSGSEQFF. For the CDR3, the DNA is TGTGCCAGCAGCCGACAAAATAGCGGGAGCGAGCAGTTCTTC.

CDR3 sequence (DNA): TGTGCCAGCAGCTTGGCAATCCGGTCTAGCGGGTGGAACAATGAGCAGTTCTTC. This sequence encodes CASSLAIRSSGWNNEQFF. The chain joins TRBV7-9 to TRBJ2-1; TRBD2 matches at 8 bases. CDR1 and CDR2 (germline): SEHNR, FQNEAQ (reference sequence). Unmatched junction bases numbered 15, after V lost 3 bases and J lost 5 bases. The CDR3 contains 18 residues.

The genes are TRBV6-6 and TRBJ2-2; possibly TRBD2 for D (5 bases). Trimming took 0 bases from V and 1 from J, leaving 9 bases between them. Looked up from germline, CDR1 is MNHNY and CDR2 is SVGAGI (reference sequence). CDR3 length: 16 residues. CDR3 nucleotide sequence: TGTGCCAGCAGTTACTCTCAGCGGAGGAACACCGGGGAGCTGTTTTTT. Its translation: CASSYSQRRNTGELFF.

This clone was found once. This chain joins TRBV18 and TRBJ1-1; D possibly corresponds to TRBD1 (5 bases). This CDR3 is built from 14 residues. V lost 5 bases and J lost 4, with 14 bases in between. From germline, CDR1 is KGHSH and CDR2 LQKENI. Written as DNA, the CDR3 is TGTGCCAGCTCAGGTGGGGCCAGCAGCACTGAAGCTTTCTTT. Residues: CASSGGASSTEAFF.

This clone has more than one count but fewer than ten. The V gene is TRBV27, the J gene TRBJ1-5; no clear D. The V gene's germline CDR1 is MNHEY and CDR2 SMNVEV (reference sequence). Between the trimmed V and J ends, which lost 3 bases and 5 bases, there was a span of 17 bases. The CDR3 extends over 16 amino acids. The chain's CDR3 is CASSFGAGGRHQPQHF. CDR3 in DNA: TGTGCCAGCAGTTTTGGCGCTGGAGGGCGGCATCAGCCCCAGCATTTT.

This chain joins TRBV19 and TRBJ1-2; 7 bases align to TRBD1. The length of the CDR3 is 15 residues. V trimming: 3 bases; J trimming: 4 bases; junction bases outside the gene matches: 8. Germline V gene sequence: CDR1 LNHDA, CDR2 SQIVND (reference sequence). The chain's CDR3 is CASSMVGGAGYGYTF. CDR3 DNA sequence: TGTGCCAGTAGTATGGTAGGGGGCGCCGGCTATGGCTACACCTTC.

J is TRBJ1-2 and V is TRBV11-2, with D maybe TRBD1 (6 bases). This CDR3 region has 15 residues. Germline-derived CDR1 and CDR2 are SGHAT and FQNNGV. V lost 6 bases and J lost 3, with 17 bases in between. CDR3 in amino acids: CASSRPYREDYGYTF. CDR3 coding DNA: TGTGCCAGCAGTAGGCCATACAGGGAAGACTATGGCTACACCTTC.

This clone occurred once. The same CDR3 also results from other DNA sequences found in this sample. The chain recombines TRBV7-2 with TRBJ2-1; 8 nucleotides line up with TRBD2. CDR3 length: 14 residues. V was pared by 5 bases and J by 3 bases, with 3 bases of the junction left unmatched. Looked up from germline, CDR1 is SGHTA and CDR2 is FQGNSA. The CDR3 sequence: CASSLSGIYNEQFF. Here the CDR3 DNA reads TGTGCCAGCAGCCTTAGCGGGATCTACAATGAGCAGTTCTTC.

V and J are TRBV4-1 and TRBJ1-2; perhaps TRBD1 as D (6 bases). The CDR3 contains 14 residues. Germline V gene lookup returns CDR1 MGHRA and CDR2 YSYEKL. Trimming stripped 0 bases from V and 4 bases from J, with 9 bases between. CDR3 bases: TGCGCCAGCAGCCAAGATTTGACAGGCTATGGCTACACCTTC. Translating it yields CASSQDLTGYGYTF.

In this sample, this clone turned up once. V and J are TRBV5-7 and TRBJ2-5, with TRBD1 as a possible D gene (5 bases). TRBV5-7 belongs to the ORF category, with a function that is uncertain. With 4 bases removed from V and 2 bases from J, the gap between germline ends came to 15 bases. This CDR3 region has 15 residues. CDR3 nucleotides: TGTGCCAGCAGCCACCAGCAGGGATCACAAGAGACCCAGTACTTC. It encodes CASSHQQGSQETQYF.